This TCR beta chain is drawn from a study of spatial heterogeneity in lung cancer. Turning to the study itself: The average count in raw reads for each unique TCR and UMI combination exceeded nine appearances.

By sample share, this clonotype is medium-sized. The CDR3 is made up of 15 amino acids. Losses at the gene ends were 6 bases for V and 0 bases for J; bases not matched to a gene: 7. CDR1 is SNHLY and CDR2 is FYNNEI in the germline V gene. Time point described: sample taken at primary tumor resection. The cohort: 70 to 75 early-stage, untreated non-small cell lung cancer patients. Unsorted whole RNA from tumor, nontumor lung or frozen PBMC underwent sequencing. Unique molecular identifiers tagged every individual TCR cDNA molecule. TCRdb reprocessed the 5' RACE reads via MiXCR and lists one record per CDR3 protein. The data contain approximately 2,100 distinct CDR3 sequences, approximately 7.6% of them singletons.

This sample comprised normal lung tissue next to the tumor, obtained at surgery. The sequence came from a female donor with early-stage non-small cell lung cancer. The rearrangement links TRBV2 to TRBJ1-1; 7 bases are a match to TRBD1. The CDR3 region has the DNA TGTGCCAGCAGCTCCCCGGGACAGATGAACACTGAAGCTTTCTTT. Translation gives CASSSPGQMNTEAFF.